What follows is one T cell receptor (beta chain) and its context. The antigen is unknown. The data originate from a study of cytomegalovirus exposure and HLA in healthy donors. Background on the study: Some 200 million T cells yielded 120 million or so unique TCR beta sequences, as an earlier analysis found. Findings and caveats of the study: Immune exposure information comprised only CMV serostatus. Per published reports, the classifier diagnosed cytomegalovirus status with high specificity and sensitivity.

Vbeta (60) and Jbeta (13) primers were used in the PCR. This table comes from immunoSEQ multiplex PCR, and its TCRdb copy is limited to in-frame clones, with some not included. Of roughly 190,000 clones in the sample, around 82% were seen once. The germline gives CDR1 SGHAT, CDR2 FQNNGV. CDR3 length: 17 amino acids. V gave up 4 bases and J gave up 3 bases; unmatched junction bases: 9. The source material was PBMCs. The chain uses TRBV11-2 and TRBJ1-3; 10 bases fit TRBD1. The clonotype was recovered from a man aged 35 to 55 in good health and CMV-seropositive. The CDR3 bases are TGTGCCAGCAGCTCTTGGGACAGGGGAGAGATTGGAAACACCATATATTTT. Protein product: CASSSWDRGEIGNTIYF.